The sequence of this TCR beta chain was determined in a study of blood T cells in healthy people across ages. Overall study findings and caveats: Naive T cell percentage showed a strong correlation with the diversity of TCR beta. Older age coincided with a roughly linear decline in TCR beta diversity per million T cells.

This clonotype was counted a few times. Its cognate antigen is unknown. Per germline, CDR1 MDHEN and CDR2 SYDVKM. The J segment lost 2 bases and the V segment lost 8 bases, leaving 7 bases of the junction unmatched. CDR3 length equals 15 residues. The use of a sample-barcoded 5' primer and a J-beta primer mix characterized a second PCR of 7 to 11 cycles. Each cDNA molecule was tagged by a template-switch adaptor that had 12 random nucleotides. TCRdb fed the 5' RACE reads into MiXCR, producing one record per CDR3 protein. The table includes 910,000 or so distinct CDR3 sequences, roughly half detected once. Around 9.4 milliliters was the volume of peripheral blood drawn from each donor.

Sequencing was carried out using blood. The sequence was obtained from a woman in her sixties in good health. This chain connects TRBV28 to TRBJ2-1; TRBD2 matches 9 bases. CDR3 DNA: TGTGCCAGCGCTATAGCGGGAGAAACCTACAATGAGCAGTTCTTC. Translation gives CASAIAGETYNEQFF.